The 19 T cell receptor beta chains reported below all come from one sample, sequenced in a study of CXCR3-negative and CXCR3-positive naive CD8 T cells. UMI-labeled TRB cDNA libraries were prepared by 5' RACE. TCRdb reprocessed the 5' RACE reads and reports one entry per CDR3 protein, with no DNA. Its listing shows tens of thousands of distinct CDR3 sequences. Sample: naive CXCR3- CD8+ T cells from blood. Subset noted: CD45RO-CCR7+CD27+CD95- naive CD8+ T cells lacking CXCR3 (TNR3-). These receptors were collected from a human donor in good health. Some clones in this sample may be carry-over from other donors' samples.

The V call is TRBV21-1, the J call TRBJ2-7; TCRdb selects TRBD1, and the lack of DNA leaves this call unchecked. TRBV21-1 is shown as a pseudogene. CDR3 length: 17 residues. CDR3 region: CASSARTPGQGSYEQYF.

The rearrangement uses TRBV9 and TRBJ2-7; with no DNA, the TCRdb D assignment of TRBD2 cannot be verified. The CDR3 runs 15 residues. CDR1 and CDR2 (germline): SGDLS, YYNGEE. CDR3 loop: CASSVGASQPYEQYF.

This sequence joins TRBV6-2 or TRBV6-3 and TRBJ2-3; TCRdb returns TRBD1, unconfirmable since there is no DNA. CDR1 MNHEY and CDR2 SVGEGT come from the germline V gene. The CDR3 has 15 residues. The CDR3 loop reads CASSYSRGQADTQYF.

V usage is TRBV5-6 and J usage is TRBJ1-5; the TCRdb call, TRBD1, lacks DNA for checking. The CDR3 consists of 17 residues. The germline CDR1 and CDR2 sequences are SGHDT and YYEEEE. The CDR3 spells CASSLFRDVYSNQPQHF.

J is TRBJ2-2 and V is TRBV29-1. Germline loops: CDR1 SQVTM, CDR2 ANQGSEA. The CDR3 length is 12 residues. The CDR3 is CSASTLTGELFF.

The chain carries TRBV29-1 and TRBJ2-3; the D call of TRBD1 rests on TCRdb alone, since no DNA is present to check it. The germline CDR1 and CDR2 sequences are SQVTM and ANQGSEA. The length of the CDR3 is 14 residues. The CDR3 region is CSVAPGTGGDTQYF.

V usage is TRBV7-2 and J usage is TRBJ2-5; TCRdb proposes TRBD1, but this gene call is untestable without DNA. Germline V CDR1 and CDR2: SGHTA, FQGNSA. The CDR3 covers 15 residues. Here the CDR3 reads CASSQRQGAWETQYF. The variable domain in full, completed from reference TRBV7-2 and TRBJ2-5, reads GAGVSQSPSNKVTEKGKDVELRCDPISGHTALYWYRQSLGQGLEFLIYFQGNSAPDKSGLPSDRFSAERTGGSVSTLTIQRTQQEDSAVYLCASSQRQGAWETQYFGPGTRLLVL.

The V gene is TRBV13, the J gene TRBJ1-3; TCRdb designates TRBD1, a call that cannot be tested without DNA. The length of the CDR3 is 16 residues. CDR1 is PRHDT, CDR2 FYEKMQ, per germline (reference sequence). The CDR3 here is CASSDGGQYSGNTIYF.

The chain recombines TRBV3-1 with TRBJ2-1. CDR1 is LGHDT, CDR2 YNNKEL, per germline (reference sequence). The CDR3 consists of 14 residues. CDR3: CASSHGSRIDEQFF.

This chain links TRBV30 with TRBJ2-6; TCRdb's assignment of TRBD1 cannot be checked, as there is no DNA. Germline values: CDR1 GTSNPN, CDR2 SVGIG (reference sequence). CDR3 length: 16 residues. CDR3 amino acids: CAWSARQDSGANVLTF.

The rearrangement links TRBV10-3 to TRBJ2-1; no DNA is available, so the TRBD2 call from TCRdb remains unchecked. Germline-derived CDR1 and CDR2 are ENHRY and SYGVKD. The CDR3 extends over 19 amino acids. The CDR3 sequence: CAISDKWVTSGSTYNEQFF.

The chain is built from TRBV25-1 and TRBJ1-1; TCRdb reports TRBD1, a call that lacks DNA to check it against. Germline V gene sequence: CDR1 MGHDK, CDR2 SYGVNS. The CDR3 covers 16 residues. The CDR3 protein is CASSEYWEGKGTEAFF.

The V call is TRBV2, the J call TRBJ2-2; TCRdb picks TRBD2, but there is no DNA to check that call. Germline lookup yields CDR1 SNHLY and CDR2 FYNNEI. This CDR3 contains 16 residues. CDR3 region: CASSGLSGAGTGELFF.

This sequence joins TRBV29-1 and TRBJ2-3; there is no DNA to check the TCRdb D call of TRBD2. Germline CDR1 is SQVTM and CDR2 is ANQGSEA. The CDR3 length is 14 residues. CDR3 sequence: CSVDRLAGTDTQYF.

V is TRBV4-1 and J is TRBJ2-1; TCRdb's D call of TRBD2 is untestable without DNA. Looked up from germline, CDR1 is MGHRA and CDR2 is YSYEKL. The CDR3 is 15 residues long. Here the CDR3 reads CASSQLSGSYNEQFF.

The CDR3 here is CASSDVGTADEQFF. The chain has TRBV6-4 and TRBJ2-1; the D call from TCRdb, TRBD2, cannot be confirmed without DNA. Per the germline V gene, CDR1 is MRHNA and CDR2 is SNTAGT. The CDR3 loop spans 14 amino acids.

The V and J genes are TRBV7-9 and TRBJ2-1. Per the germline V gene, CDR1 is SEHNR and CDR2 is FQNEAQ (reference sequence). The CDR3 covers 15 residues. This CDR3 is CASSLAYLSYNEQFF.

The rearrangement uses TRBV12-3 or TRBV12-4 and TRBJ2-3; TCRdb's D gene call, TRBD2, goes unchecked for lack of DNA. The length of the CDR3 is 14 residues. CDR3 amino acids: CASSTSGSTDTQYF.

The V and J genes are TRBV29-1 and TRBJ2-2; the TCRdb D gene call, TRBD2, has no DNA to confirm it. The CDR3 is made up of 13 amino acids. Germline-derived CDR1 and CDR2 are SQVTM and ANQGSEA. The CDR3 reads CSVDGGGTGELFF.